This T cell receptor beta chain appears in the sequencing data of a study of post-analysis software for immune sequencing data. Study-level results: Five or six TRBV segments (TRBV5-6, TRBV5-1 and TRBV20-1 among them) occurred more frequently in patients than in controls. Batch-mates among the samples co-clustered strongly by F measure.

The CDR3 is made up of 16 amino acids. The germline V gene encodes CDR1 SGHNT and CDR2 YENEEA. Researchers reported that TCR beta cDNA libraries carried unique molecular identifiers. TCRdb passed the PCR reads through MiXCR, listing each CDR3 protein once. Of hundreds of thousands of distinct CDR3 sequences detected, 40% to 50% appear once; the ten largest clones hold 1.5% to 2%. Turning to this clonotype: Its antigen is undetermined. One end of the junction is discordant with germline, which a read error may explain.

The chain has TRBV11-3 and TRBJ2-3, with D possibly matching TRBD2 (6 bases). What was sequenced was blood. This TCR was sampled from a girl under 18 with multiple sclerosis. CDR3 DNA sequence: TGTGCCAGCACCTTATACCAGACGGGAGCATCAGATACGCAGTATTTT. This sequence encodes CASTLYQTGASDTQYF.